The clone carrying this T cell receptor beta chain came up a few times. This entry belongs to a study of blood T cell repertoires in COVID-19. Two negative PCRs, clearance, or symptom resolution had been documented for recovered Cohort 3 donors. Measured with immunoSEQ multiplex PCR; TCRdb has only the in-frame clones, and not every one. The sample shows roughly 180,000 clones, around 90% of them seen only once. Material: PBMCs or T cells enriched from blood (not recorded which). The origin of this receptor is a woman aged 25 to 39 who had recovered from COVID-19.

CDR3 in DNA: TGTGCCAGCTCACCACAGGGACAGGGTACTTACGCTTTCTTT. Protein product: CASSPQGQGTYAFF. The rearrangement joins TRBV18 to TRBJ1-1; 9 bases fit TRBD1. V was pared by 1 base and J by 11 bases, with 8 bases of the junction left unmatched. CDR3 length equals 14 residues. Germline-derived CDR1 and CDR2 are KGHSH and LQKENI.